This T cell receptor (beta chain) was retrieved from a study of shared clonotypes between healthy human individuals. Germline CDR1 is LGHNA and CDR2 is YNFKEQ. The junction had 17 bases not matched to a gene; V was cut back by 0 bases and J by 5 bases. The CDR3 contains 19 residues. Adult donors, all healthy and HIV-negative, had no recent acute infections or vaccinations. Sequencing used immunoSEQ multiplex PCR; TCRdb keeps in-frame clones, though not all of them. The repertoire includes some 490,000 clones, about 78% of them detected once, and around 13% sits in the top ten. The rearrangement links TRBV4-2 to TRBJ2-7; 9 bases match TRBD2. The sample consisted of PBMCs. The origin of this receptor is a woman in her thirties or forties in good health. Some clones in this sample may be carry-over from other donors' samples. CDR3 sequence (DNA): TGTGCCAGCAGCCAAGATCTAATTGTGGCGGGAGGGCCGAGTAACGAGCAGTACTTC. As protein: CASSQDLIVAGGPSNEQYF.